The 24 T cell receptor beta chains given below trace back to one sample, sequenced in a study of blood T cells in healthy people across ages. With a J-beta primer mix and a sample-barcoded 5' primer, a second PCR ran about 6 to 11 cycles. TCRdb used MiXCR to reprocess the 5' RACE reads, holding one entry per CDR3 protein. The sample has fewer than 800,000 distinct CDR3 sequences; 45% to 50% are singletons. The sequencing sample was made of blood. The receptor source for this set is a woman aged 55-70 years in good health.

The chain uses TRBV11-2 and TRBJ2-3; D perhaps matches TRBD2 (6 bases). Germline values: CDR1 SGHAT, CDR2 FQNNGV. CDR3 length: 16 amino acids. V lost 5 bases to trimming and J lost 1 base, with 16 bases between them. The CDR3 DNA reads TGTGCCAGCAGCCGGGGGAAACGAGCGGGCACAGATACGCAGTATTTT. The encoded protein is CASSRGKRAGTDTQYF.

There are a few counts of this clonotype. This chain joins TRBV20-1 and TRBJ2-7; 10 bases are shared with TRBD2. The germline CDR1 and CDR2 sequences are DFQATT and SNEGSKA (reference sequence). The CDR3 totals 16 residues. V lost 0 bases to trimming and J lost 2 bases; unmatched junction nucleotides: 7. CDR3 nucleotide sequence: TGCAGTGCTAGAGATACCGGGACTAGCGCTACCTACGAGCAGTACTTC. Its protein is CSARDTGTSATYEQYF.

This clonotype was seen a handful of times. The chain combines TRBV20-1 with TRBJ1-5, with 8 bases matching TRBD1. V dropped 2 bases and J dropped 7; count of bases not matched to a gene: 4. The germline gives CDR1 DFQATT, CDR2 SNEGSKA (reference sequence). This CDR3 has 13 residues. The CDR3 bases are TGCAGTGCTAGACGGACAGGGCAACAGCCCCAGCATTTT. Translated: CSARRTGQQPQHF.

V is TRBV5-1 and J is TRBJ2-5, with TRBD2 identical over 9 bases. V shed 3 bases, J shed 13 bases, and the junction held 7 bases outside the gene matches. This CDR3 spans 12 amino acids. The germline V gene encodes CDR1 SGHRS and CDR2 YFSETQ. As DNA, the CDR3 is TGCGCCAGCAGCTCGGGACTAGCTGGTTGGTACTTC. Its protein product is CASSSGLAGWYF.

The chain links TRBV20-1 to TRBJ2-1; no definite D call. Germline CDR1 is DFQATT and CDR2 is SNEGSKA (reference sequence). This CDR3 spans 11 amino acids. V was trimmed by 5 bases and J by 7 bases, leaving 9 bases between them. The chain's CDR3 is CSAGPQNEQFF. CDR3 coding DNA: TGCAGTGCTGGACCCCAAAATGAGCAGTTCTTC.

V is TRBV20-1 and J is TRBJ1-1; D unclear. Per the germline V gene, CDR1 is DFQATT and CDR2 is SNEGSKA (reference sequence). The V and J ends lost 7 bases and 0 bases respectively, with 15 bases between them. The CDR3 has 14 amino acids. The CDR3: CSGAGGLLNTEAFF. In DNA form, the CDR3 reads TGCAGTGGGGCGGGAGGTCTCTTGAACACTGAAGCTTTCTTT.

Of note for this clonotype: This may stem from a read error, because a much larger clone lies one nucleotide away. This chain joins TRBV12-3 or TRBV12-4 and TRBJ2-1; D may be TRBD2 (6 bases). The CDR3 consists of 15 residues. The CDR3 sequence: CAGSFWGTRDAEQFF. The DNA of the CDR3 is TGTGCCGGCAGTTTTTGGGGGACGCGGGACGCTGAGCAGTTCTTC.

This clonotype was counted at least ten times. The J gene is TRBJ2-5, the V gene TRBV4-3; TRBD2 matches 9 bases. Germline V CDR1 and CDR2: LGHNA, YSLEER. The length of the CDR3 is 17 residues. V gave up 1 base and J gave up 4 bases; unmatched junction bases: 10. Written as DNA, the CDR3 is TGCGCCAGCAGCCAAGGGGCTAGCGGGAAACTTGGAGAGACCCAGTACTTC. Its protein product is CASSQGASGKLGETQYF.

V is TRBV6-6 and J is TRBJ2-7, with D possibly TRBD1 on 5 matching bases. The CDR3 runs to 14 residues. V was cut by 6 bases and J by 3 bases, with 15 bases left in between. Germline-derived CDR1 and CDR2 are MNHNY and SVGAGI (reference sequence). The CDR3 reads CASRPGNVGYEQYF. The CDR3 DNA follows: TGTGCCAGCAGGCCAGGGAATGTTGGCTACGAGCAGTACTTC.

The gene calls are TRBV25-1 and TRBJ2-3, with TRBD2 as a possible D gene (5 bases). The length of the CDR3 is 12 residues. Germline CDR1 MGHDK, CDR2 SYGVNS. Trimming left V 6 bases short and J 2 bases short, with 6 bases between. The CDR3 loop reads CASRDFTDTQYF. CDR3 DNA sequence: TGTGCCAGCAGGGACTTCACAGATACGCAGTATTTT.

A word on this clonotype: The junction departs from the called germline gene at one end, perhaps through a read error. The chain links TRBV15 to TRBJ1-5; 8 bases line up with TRBD1. The CDR3 runs 19 residues. Germline V lookup: CDR1 LNHNV, CDR2 YYDKDF (reference sequence). Here the CDR3 reads CATSRDNPRGLGGNQPQHF. The CDR3 nucleotides read TGTGCCACCAGCCGAGACAACCCCAGGGGGCTGGGCGGCAATCAGCCCCAGCATTTT.

This clonotype was detected only a few times. The chain couples TRBV27 to TRBJ1-2; 8 bases line up with TRBD1. The V gene end was trimmed by 4 bases and the J gene end by 0 bases; junction bases not matched to a gene: 4. The germline CDR1 and CDR2 sequences are MNHEY and SMNVEV (reference sequence). This CDR3 region has 15 residues. The CDR3 sequence: CASSSTGQANYGYTF. The CDR3 nucleotides read TGTGCCAGCAGTTCCACGGGACAGGCTAACTATGGCTACACCTTC.

In this sample, this clonotype turned up a few times. The gene calls are TRBV7-8 and TRBJ1-6; D not certain. Deletions cut 6 bases from V and 3 bases from J, with 3 bases between. Germline V gene sequence: CDR1 SGHVS, CDR2 FQNEAQ. There are 12 residues in the CDR3. CDR3 loop: CASSDYNSPLHF. DNA of the CDR3: TGTGCCAGCAGTGACTATAATTCACCCCTCCACTTT.

The rearrangement links TRBV6-2 or TRBV6-3 to TRBJ2-1; D is unclear. The ends were cut back, 3 bases at V and 9 bases at J, with 15 bases in the middle. This CDR3 is 14 amino acids long. Germline V gene sequence: CDR1 MNHEY, CDR2 SVGEGT. The CDR3 coding sequence is TGTGCCAGCAGTTATAAACAACAAGGCGTTGAGCAGTTCTTC. Translating gives CASSYKQQGVEQFF.

This clonotype is deemed large. The genes are TRBV29-1 and TRBJ2-7, with a tentative D call TRBD2 (5 bases). Trimming shortened V by 5 bases and J by 2 bases, and 16 bases separated the two germline ends. CDR1 SQVTM and CDR2 ANQGSEA come from the germline V gene. This CDR3 region has 14 residues. In nucleotides, the CDR3 is TGCAGCGTTTTACTAGGGATCTCCGCCTACGAGCAGTACTTC. Translating gives CSVLLGISAYEQYF.

This chain uses TRBV4-3 with TRBJ1-4, with no clear D. This CDR3 region has 16 residues. Germline values: CDR1 LGHNA, CDR2 YSLEER. Between the trimmed V and J ends, which lost 0 bases and 1 base, there was a span of 9 bases. This CDR3 is CASSQDRKGTNEKLFF. CDR3 DNA sequence: TGCGCCAGCAGCCAAGACCGTAAGGGAACTAATGAAAAACTGTTTTTT.

For the CDR3, the DNA is TGCAGTGCTAGATTAGCGGGAGGACTCTACAATGAGCAGTTCTTC. Protein: CSARLAGGLYNEQFF. The V gene is TRBV20-1, the J gene TRBJ2-1; 10 nucleotides agree with TRBD2. The CDR3 extends over 15 amino acids. CDR1 and CDR2 from the germline V gene are DFQATT and SNEGSKA (reference sequence). V was pared by 2 bases and J by 3 bases, with 4 bases of the junction left unmatched.

This clonotype was detected a few times. The V and J genes are TRBV29-1 and TRBJ2-3; D may be TRBD2 (5 bases). CDR1 and CDR2 (germline): SQVTM, ANQGSEA. The V gene lost 7 bases and the J gene lost 7 bases, with 9 bases spanning the gap. The CDR3 consists of 10 residues. The CDR3 region has the DNA TGCAGCGGCGGAGGCTATACGCAGTATTTT. Amino acid sequence: CSGGGYTQYF.

The J gene is TRBJ2-4, the V gene TRBV7-2; TRBD1 is a possible D gene (6 bases). Trimming stripped 4 bases from V and 13 bases from J, with 20 bases between. The CDR3 extends over 14 amino acids. Germline values: CDR1 SGHTA, CDR2 FQGNSA. CDR3 nucleotide sequence: TGTGCCAGCAGCTCAGACAGGCTCCGGGATGAGCAGTACTTC. Translated, it gives CASSSDRLRDEQYF.

This clonotype was picked up many times. J is TRBJ2-7 and V is TRBV29-1, with D tentatively TRBD1 (6 bases). Germline values: CDR1 SQVTM, CDR2 ANQGSEA. The CDR3 length is 13 residues. V lost 4 bases to trimming and J lost 0 bases, with 10 bases between them. This CDR3 is CSVGQAASYEQYF. CDR3 DNA sequence: TGCAGCGTTGGACAGGCCGCCTCCTACGAGCAGTACTTC.

The chain has TRBV9 and TRBJ2-7; a weak D match, TRBD1 (6 bases). The V end lost 4 bases, the J end lost 4 bases, and 12 bases lay between the germline ends. CDR1 and CDR2 from the germline V gene are SGDLS and YYNGEE. The CDR3 covers 13 residues. The CDR3 DNA follows: TGTGCCAGCAGCCAGAGCAGGGGTTACGAGCAGTACTTC. It yields the protein CASSQSRGYEQYF.

This clonotype was observed a few times. In DNA, the CDR3 is TGTGCCAGCAGCGGCGGGACAGGTTACGAGCAGTACTTC. Protein product: CASSGGTGYEQYF. This sequence joins TRBV9 and TRBJ2-7; 8 bases align to TRBD1. There are 13 residues in the CDR3. In germline, CDR1 is SGDLS, CDR2 YYNGEE. The V gene end was trimmed by 3 bases and the J gene end by 4 bases; junction bases not matched to a gene: 3.

The CDR3 here is CATRGTTETQYF. In DNA, the CDR3 is TGTGCCACCAGGGGGACGACGGAGACCCAGTACTTC. The rearrangement links TRBV24-1 to TRBJ2-5; perhaps D is TRBD1 or TRBD2 (5 bases each). Germline V gene data show CDR1 as KGHDR and CDR2 as SFDVKD. This CDR3 contains 12 residues. Trimming took 7 bases from V and 5 from J, leaving 10 bases between them.

This clonotype was seen just once. Here the CDR3 DNA reads TGCGCCAGCAGCCAAGAAGCGGGAAGCACAGATACGCAGTATTTT. Translating gives CASSQEAGSTDTQYF. The chain combines TRBV4-1 with TRBJ2-3; TRBD2 agrees at 7 bases. V dropped 0 bases and J dropped 0; count of bases not matched to a gene: 0. The CDR3 is 15 amino acids. Germline CDR1 is MGHRA and CDR2 is YSYEKL.